These T cell receptor beta chains were read from a single sample in a study of CD8 T cells in ankylosing spondylitis. MiXCR was run by TCRdb on the 5' RACE reads, yielding one entry per CDR3 protein. The sample contains roughly 440,000 distinct CDR3 sequences, 15% to 20% of which appear only once. The sequencing sample was made of blood, either unsorted or a sorted T cell fraction (not recorded which). The receptor set was obtained from a male donor with ankylosing spondylitis. The CDR3 runs from the conserved cysteine through the conserved F or W. D genes are given only for firm matches. Expanded clones are given a class, and other clones once, few, many or no size at all.

j_gene | abundance | v_gene | len | d_gene | CDR3nt | CDR3aa
TRBJ2-5 | few | TRBV24-1 | 14 | - | TGTGCCACCAGTGACCGGACTGCTAAGGGGACCCAGTACTTC | CATSDRTAKGTQYF
TRBJ1-2 | - | TRBV12-3/TRBV12-4 | 12 | - | TGTGCCAGCAGTTTGGCGGCGGCTGGCTACACCTTC | CASSLAAAGYTF
TRBJ2-1 | - | TRBV3-1 | 11 | - | TGTGCCAGCAGAAACTTCAATGAGCAGTTCTTC | CASRNFNEQFF
TRBJ1-1 | - | TRBV27 | 15 | TRBD1 | TGTGCCAGCACCAAAAGCCGGGACAGGGGCACTGAAGCTTTCTTT | CASTKSRDRGTEAFF
TRBJ2-3 | - | TRBV30 | 12 | - | TGTGCCTGGAGGGCCCGGGTGGATACGCAGTATTTT | CAWRARVDTQYF
TRBJ2-7 | many | TRBV12-3/TRBV12-4 | 15 | - | TGTGCCAGCAGTCCCGGGGTCAGTGGCACATACGAGCAGTACTTC | CASSPGVSGTYEQYF
TRBJ2-1 | - | TRBV10-2 | 14 | - | TGCGCCACCTCCCGTGAGGGTGGCTACAATGAGCAGTTCTTC | CATSREGGYNEQFF
TRBJ2-7 | few | TRBV6-5 | 15 | - | TGTGCCAGCAGTTACGGGCGGAGACCTACCCACGAGCAGTACTTC | CASSYGRRPTHEQYF
TRBJ2-7 | - | TRBV7-8 | 13 | - | TGTGCCAGCAGCCAGGGGGGCGCGTACGAGCAGTACTTC | CASSQGGAYEQYF
TRBJ2-3 | many | TRBV29-1 | 13 | TRBD2 | TGCAGCGTTGTTAGCGGGAGTACAGATACGCAGTATTTT | CSVVSGSTDTQYF
TRBJ1-1 | many | TRBV29-1 | 12 | - | TGCAGCGTTGCAACCCGGAACACTGAAGCTTTCTTT | CSVATRNTEAFF
TRBJ1-1 | - | TRBV29-1 | 10 | - | TGCAGCGTAAAAGGAATGGAGGCTTTCTTT | CSVKGMEAFF
TRBJ2-1 | many | TRBV20-1 | 16 | - | TGCAGTGCTAGAAAAGGGAGTCTAGGGGATAGGGATGAGCAGTTCTTC | CSARKGSLGDRDEQFF
TRBJ2-1 | many | TRBV28 | 15 | - | TGTGCCAGCAGTCCGGCGGGAGAGGGGGACAATGAGCAGTTCTTC | CASSPAGEGDNEQFF
TRBJ2-3 | few | TRBV7-9 | 12 | - | TGTGCCAGCACCAAGGGGGCAGATACGCAGTATTTT | CASTKGADTQYF
TRBJ1-4 | - | TRBV12-3/TRBV12-4 | 15 | TRBD1 | TGTGCCAGCAGTATCTCGGACAGGGGAAACGAAAAACTGTTTTTT | CASSISDRGNEKLFF
TRBJ2-5 | few | TRBV11-2 | 15 | - | TGTGCCAGCAGCTTAGCCGGAGGGTTTATGGAGACCCAGTACTTC | CASSLAGGFMETQYF
TRBJ1-3 | - | TRBV4-2 | 18 | TRBD1 | TGTGCCAGCAGCCCGGGGCTTTCGGCCAGGGGGCTTGGAAACACCATATATTTT | CASSPGLSARGLGNTIYF
TRBJ2-6 | - | TRBV20-1 | 18 | TRBD2 | TGCAGTGCTAGAGATTGGCCCAGCGGGAGTACCGGGGCCAACGTCCTGACTTTC | CSARDWPSGSTGANVLTF
TRBJ2-1 | few | TRBV20-1 | 13 | - | TGCAGTGCCCTAATTGGGGGCAGGAATGAGCAGTTCTTC | CSALIGGRNEQFF
TRBJ2-3 | - | TRBV24-1 | 17 | TRBD2 | TGTGCCACCAGTGATCAACTAGCGGGAATACGCACAGATACGCAGTATTTT | CATSDQLAGIRTDTQYF
TRBJ2-7 | - | TRBV12-3/TRBV12-4 | 15 | TRBD2 | TGTGCCAGCAGTTTTCAGAGCGGGAGCTCCTACGAGCAGTACTTC | CASSFQSGSSYEQYF
TRBJ1-3 | - | TRBV12-3/TRBV12-4 | 16 | TRBD1 | TGTGCCAGCAGATCCAGGGGGGGACAGTCTGGAAACACCATATATTTT | CASRSRGGQSGNTIYF
TRBJ1-3 | - | TRBV6-2/TRBV6-3 | 20 | - | TGTGCCAGCAGTTATCGCGCTGCCGTCAGGGGAGAATACTCTGGAAACACCATATATTTT | CASSYRAAVRGEYSGNTIYF
TRBJ2-7 | - | TRBV20-1 | 13 | - | TGCAGTGCTAGAGTGGGGGGGCGAGGCGAGCAGTACTTC | CSARVGGRGEQYF
TRBJ2-3 | few | TRBV7-8 | 14 | - | TGTGCCAGCAGCCTAGCGATTTTCACAGATACGCAGTATTTT | CASSLAIFTDTQYF
TRBJ2-2 | - | TRBV7-9 | 17 | TRBD2 | TGTGCCAGCAGCCTCGGGAGGACCACAAAAGACACCGGGGAGCTGTTTTTT | CASSLGRTTKDTGELFF
TRBJ2-1 | few | TRBV4-2 | 17 | TRBD2 | TGTGCCAGCAGCCAGGGGAGGGCCGGGAGGGCCGGTAATGAGCAGTTCTTC | CASSQGRAGRAGNEQFF
TRBJ2-1 | - | TRBV6-2/TRBV6-3 | 12 | - | TGTGCCAGCAGTAACCTAGGGCCTGAGCAGTTCTTC | CASSNLGPEQFF
TRBJ2-3 | few | TRBV18 | 19 | TRBD2 | TGTGCCAGCTCACCCACTACGCCCCGTGGTAGCGGGCACACAGATACGCAGTATTTT | CASSPTTPRGSGHTDTQYF
TRBJ2-1 | many | TRBV7-2 | 14 | - | TGTGCCAGCAGCTTAGTAGGGGGGCCAAATGAGCAGTTCTTC | CASSLVGGPNEQFF
TRBJ2-1 | - | TRBV12-5 | 13 | - | TGTGCTAGTAAGGGGTTCACCGCCAATGAGCAGTTCTTC | CASKGFTANEQFF
TRBJ2-4 | many | TRBV10-3 | 12 | - | TGTGCCATCAGTGACTCAGGAAACATTCAGTACTTC | CAISDSGNIQYF
TRBJ2-7 | - | TRBV20-1 | 11 | - | TGCAGTGGTTCTCAGGCTTACGAGCAGTACTTC | CSGSQAYEQYF
TRBJ1-4 | - | TRBV7-9 | 14 | - | TGTGCCAGCAGCCCAATAGGGGATGGTGAAAAACTGTTTTTT | CASSPIGDGEKLFF
TRBJ2-1 | many | TRBV20-1 | 12 | TRBD2 | TGCAGTGCTAGCGGGGGGTACAATGAGCAGTTCTTC | CSASGGYNEQFF
TRBJ1-1 | - | TRBV29-1 | 15 | - | TGCAGCGTTGTGATTTATACAGGGTGGAGCACTGAAGCTTTCTTT | CSVVIYTGWSTEAFF
TRBJ2-7 | few | TRBV5-6 | 14 | - | TGTGCCAGCAGCCTATTACAGGGTTTCAACGAGCAGTACTTC | CASSLLQGFNEQYF
TRBJ2-5 | few | TRBV3-1 | 16 | TRBD2 | TGTGCCAGCAGCGGGACTAGCGGGCCGTACCAAGAGACCCAGTACTTC | CASSGTSGPYQETQYF
TRBJ1-4 | - | TRBV6-1 | 17 | TRBD1 | TGTGCCAGCAGTGCTCAGGACAGGGGGACGGGTAATGAAAAACTGTTTTTT | CASSAQDRGTGNEKLFF
TRBJ2-3 | few | TRBV7-2 | 11 | - | TGTGCCAGCAGCGCGAGGGATGGGCAGTATTTT | CASSARDGQYF
TRBJ2-5 | - | TRBV7-8 | 18 | TRBD2 | TGTGCCAGCAGCCCCTACCGCGTGTTAGCGGGGGGACAAGAGACCCAGTACTTC | CASSPYRVLAGGQETQYF